A selection of T cell receptor beta chains follows, all from one sample in a study of CD8+ T cells in alopecia areata. The protocol was immunoSEQ multiplex PCR, while the TCRdb copy is restricted to in-frame clones and leaves out a portion. Of around 170,000 clones listed, roughly 46% are singletons. The starting material was CD8+ T cells sorted from blood, obtained between weeks 51 and 52, from a patient treated with tofacitinib. These receptors all stem from a human donor with alopecia areata. CDR3s include the opening cysteine and the closing phenylalanine or tryptophan. D genes are given only for firm matches. Expanded clones are given a class, and other clones once, few, many or no size at all.

clone size: many; D gene: .; J gene: TRBJ2-5; V gene: TRBV7-9; CDR3 protein: CASSRNAETQYF; CDR3 DNA: TGTGCCAGCAGCCGCAATGCGGAGACCCAGTACTTC
clone size: .; D gene: .; J gene: TRBJ2-5; V gene: TRBV5-1; CDR3 protein: CASSLSERDSKGTQYF; CDR3 DNA: TGCGCCAGCAGCTTGTCGGAGCGAGACAGTAAGGGGACCCAGTACTTC
clone size: .; D gene: .; J gene: TRBJ1-6; V gene: TRBV4-2; CDR3 protein: CASSQGPPGTNSPLHF; CDR3 DNA: TGTGCCAGCAGCCAAGGCCCGCCCGGAACCAATTCACCCCTCCACTTT
clone size: .; D gene: TRBD2; J gene: TRBJ2-7; V gene: TRBV6-5; CDR3 protein: CASSFNAGGFYEQYF; CDR3 DNA: TGTGCCAGCAGTTTTAACGCGGGGGGGTTCTACGAGCAGTACTTC
clone size: .; D gene: .; J gene: TRBJ1-2; V gene: TRBV30; CDR3 protein: CAWSGGRDYTF; CDR3 DNA: TGTGCCTGGAGTGGGGGGCGAGACTACACCTTC
clone size: .; D gene: .; J gene: TRBJ1-1; V gene: TRBV29-1; CDR3 protein: CSVDTENTEAFF; CDR3 DNA: TGCAGCGTTGACACTGAGAACACTGAAGCTTTCTTT
clone size: .; D gene: .; J gene: TRBJ2-7; V gene: TRBV27; CDR3 protein: CASSPLSGTGQYF; CDR3 DNA: TGTGCCAGCAGCCCTCTTTCTGGGACGGGGCAGTACTTC
clone size: .; D gene: .; J gene: TRBJ2-5; V gene: TRBV15; CDR3 protein: CATSRQRGFQETQYF; CDR3 DNA: TGTGCCACCAGCAGACAGCGAGGCTTCCAAGAGACCCAGTACTTC
clone size: .; D gene: .; J gene: TRBJ2-2; V gene: TRBV6-5; CDR3 protein: CASSYSTRVPTGELFF; CDR3 DNA: TGTGCCAGCAGTTACTCAACTCGCGTACCCACCGGGGAGCTGTTTTTT
clone size: .; D gene: .; J gene: TRBJ2-2; V gene: TRBV5-6; CDR3 protein: CASSDTRAANTGELFF; CDR3 DNA: TGTGCCAGCTCCGACACGCGGGCGGCGAACACCGGGGAGCTGTTTTTT
clone size: few; D gene: TRBD2; J gene: TRBJ2-4; V gene: TRBV7-9; CDR3 protein: CASGAGLAKNIQYF; CDR3 DNA: TGTGCCAGCGGAGCGGGGCTAGCCAAAAACATTCAGTACTTC
clone size: few; D gene: .; J gene: TRBJ2-3; V gene: TRBV29-1; CDR3 protein: CSVEKAGRSRAQYF; CDR3 DNA: TGCAGCGTTGAAAAGGCGGGGCGGAGTCGGGCGCAGTATTTT
clone size: .; D gene: TRBD2; J gene: TRBJ2-7; V gene: TRBV11-1; CDR3 protein: CASSLISGGLYEQYF; CDR3 DNA: TGTGCCAGCAGCTTAATTAGCGGGGGTCTCTACGAGCAGTACTTC
clone size: few; D gene: .; J gene: TRBJ2-7; V gene: TRBV25-1; CDR3 protein: CASSEYAGSLLGQYF; CDR3 DNA: TGTGCCAGCAGTGAATATGCGGGATCACTGTTGGGGCAGTACTTC
clone size: .; D gene: TRBD1; J gene: TRBJ2-5; V gene: TRBV6-5; CDR3 protein: CASSSGQGTQYF; CDR3 DNA: TGTGCCAGCAGTTCCGGACAGGGCACCCAGTACTTC
clone size: .; D gene: .; J gene: TRBJ2-3; V gene: TRBV7-9; CDR3 protein: CASSPRLDKTDTQYF; CDR3 DNA: TGTGCCAGCAGCCCGAGACTAGATAAAACAGATACGCAGTATTTT
clone size: few; D gene: .; J gene: TRBJ1-2; V gene: TRBV29-1; CDR3 protein: CSVEFFAGAEHGYTF; CDR3 DNA: TGCAGCGTTGAATTCTTTGCAGGGGCCGAGCATGGCTACACCTTC
clone size: .; D gene: TRBD1; J gene: TRBJ2-1; V gene: TRBV7-3; CDR3 protein: CASSLTGGPHNEQFF; CDR3 DNA: TGTGCCAGCAGCCTTACAGGGGGGCCCCACAATGAGCAGTTCTTC
clone size: few; D gene: .; J gene: TRBJ1-1; V gene: TRBV29-1; CDR3 protein: CSVQITEAFF; CDR3 DNA: TGCAGCGTACAGATCACTGAAGCTTTCTTT
clone size: .; D gene: TRBD1; J gene: TRBJ1-2; V gene: TRBV6-5; CDR3 protein: CASRTGDYGYTF; CDR3 DNA: TGTGCCAGCCGGACAGGGGACTATGGCTACACCTTC
clone size: .; D gene: TRBD2; J gene: TRBJ2-1; V gene: TRBV19; CDR3 protein: CASSDLAGGHAEQFF; CDR3 DNA: TGTGCCAGTAGTGACCTAGCGGGGGGGCATGCTGAGCAGTTCTTC
clone size: .; D gene: .; J gene: TRBJ1-2; V gene: TRBV25-1; CDR3 protein: CASSETRVGGYTF; CDR3 DNA: TGTGCCAGCAGTGAAACCAGGGTGGGTGGCTACACCTTC
clone size: .; D gene: .; J gene: TRBJ2-2; V gene: TRBV19; CDR3 protein: CASSRQENTGELFF; CDR3 DNA: TGTGCCAGTAGTCGACAGGAGAACACCGGGGAGCTGTTTTTT
clone size: .; D gene: .; J gene: TRBJ2-5; V gene: TRBV9; CDR3 protein: CASSVGGGLGETQYF; CDR3 DNA: TGTGCCAGCAGCGTAGGGGGCGGGCTGGGAGAGACCCAGTACTTC
clone size: .; D gene: .; J gene: TRBJ2-7; V gene: TRBV30; CDR3 protein: CAWSVVGSEQYF; CDR3 DNA: TGTGCCTGGAGTGTAGTTGGGAGTGAGCAGTACTTC
clone size: few; D gene: .; J gene: TRBJ1-2; V gene: TRBV29-1; CDR3 protein: CSVAQITGNYGYTF; CDR3 DNA: TGCAGCGTTGCCCAAATAACAGGGAACTATGGCTACACCTTC
clone size: .; D gene: .; J gene: TRBJ2-1; V gene: TRBV5-1; CDR3 protein: CASSLVDSNEQFF; CDR3 DNA: TGCGCCAGCAGCTTAGTCGACAGCAATGAGCAGTTCTTC
clone size: .; D gene: .; J gene: TRBJ1-3; V gene: TRBV9; CDR3 protein: CASSVEGSGNTIYF; CDR3 DNA: TGTGCCAGCAGCGTAGAGGGCTCTGGAAACACCATATATTTT
clone size: .; D gene: TRBD1; J gene: TRBJ1-4; V gene: TRBV6-6; CDR3 protein: CASVYGTEGNEKLFF; CDR3 DNA: TGTGCCAGCGTGTACGGGACAGAGGGGAATGAAAAACTGTTTTTT
clone size: few; D gene: TRBD1; J gene: TRBJ2-1; V gene: TRBV4-1; CDR3 protein: CASSQVQGQGPYNEQFF; CDR3 DNA: TGCGCCAGCAGCCAAGTCCAAGGACAGGGCCCCTACAATGAGCAGTTCTTC
clone size: .; D gene: TRBD1; J gene: TRBJ2-7; V gene: TRBV5-1; CDR3 protein: CASSFSGTGAVGEQYF; CDR3 DNA: TGCGCCAGCAGCTTCTCCGGGACAGGGGCCGTCGGCGAGCAGTACTTC
clone size: .; D gene: .; J gene: TRBJ2-1; V gene: TRBV7-8; CDR3 protein: CASSYINEQFF; CDR3 DNA: TGTGCCAGCAGCTACATCAATGAGCAGTTCTTC
clone size: .; D gene: TRBD1; J gene: TRBJ2-3; V gene: TRBV6-5; CDR3 protein: CASRVGQVGDTQYF; CDR3 DNA: TGTGCCAGCAGGGTGGGACAGGTGGGAGATACGCAGTATTTT
clone size: once; D gene: TRBD1; J gene: TRBJ2-5; V gene: TRBV29-1; CDR3 protein: CSVSPTWTGSQETQYF; CDR3 DNA: TGCAGCGTTAGCCCAACCTGGACAGGCTCCCAAGAGACCCAGTACTTC
clone size: few; D gene: .; J gene: TRBJ2-7; V gene: TRBV9; CDR3 protein: CASSVDGRYEQYF; CDR3 DNA: TGTGCCAGCAGCGTAGACGGCCGCTACGAGCAGTACTTC
clone size: .; D gene: TRBD1; J gene: TRBJ2-7; V gene: TRBV4-1; CDR3 protein: CASSVTRDRSLSEQYF; CDR3 DNA: TGCGCCAGCAGCGTCACCCGGGACAGGAGTTTGTCCGAGCAGTACTTC
clone size: .; D gene: TRBD1; J gene: TRBJ2-7; V gene: TRBV30; CDR3 protein: CAWSPGTGSSYEQYF; CDR3 DNA: TGTGCCTGGAGTCCTGGGACAGGGAGCTCCTACGAGCAGTACTTC
clone size: few; D gene: .; J gene: TRBJ2-5; V gene: TRBV6-5; CDR3 protein: CASSYTGGVSQYF; CDR3 DNA: TGTGCCAGCAGTTACACCGGGGGTGTGAGCCAGTACTTC
clone size: .; D gene: .; J gene: TRBJ2-5; V gene: TRBV13; CDR3 protein: CASSFGETQYF; CDR3 DNA: TGTGCCAGCAGCTTTGGGGAGACCCAGTACTTC
clone size: .; D gene: TRBD1; J gene: TRBJ2-1; V gene: TRBV27; CDR3 protein: CASSPTGWDGEQFF; CDR3 DNA: TGTGCCAGCAGTCCGACAGGGTGGGATGGTGAGCAGTTCTTC
clone size: .; D gene: .; J gene: TRBJ2-7; V gene: TRBV7-6; CDR3 protein: CASSLAREGSLSEQYF; CDR3 DNA: TGTGCCAGCAGCTTAGCGCGAGAAGGATCCCTATCCGAGCAGTACTTC
clone size: .; D gene: .; J gene: TRBJ2-5; V gene: TRBV5-6; CDR3 protein: CASRRTLETQYF; CDR3 DNA: TGTGCCAGCAGACGAACCTTAGAGACCCAGTACTTC
clone size: few; D gene: .; J gene: TRBJ1-2; V gene: TRBV29-1; CDR3 protein: CSVSSGNYGYTF; CDR3 DNA: TGCAGCGTTTCGTCGGGAAACTATGGCTACACCTTC
clone size: .; D gene: .; J gene: TRBJ2-4; V gene: TRBV27; CDR3 protein: CASSLIDRRDIQYF; CDR3 DNA: TGTGCCAGCAGTTTAATTGACAGGCGTGACATTCAGTACTTC